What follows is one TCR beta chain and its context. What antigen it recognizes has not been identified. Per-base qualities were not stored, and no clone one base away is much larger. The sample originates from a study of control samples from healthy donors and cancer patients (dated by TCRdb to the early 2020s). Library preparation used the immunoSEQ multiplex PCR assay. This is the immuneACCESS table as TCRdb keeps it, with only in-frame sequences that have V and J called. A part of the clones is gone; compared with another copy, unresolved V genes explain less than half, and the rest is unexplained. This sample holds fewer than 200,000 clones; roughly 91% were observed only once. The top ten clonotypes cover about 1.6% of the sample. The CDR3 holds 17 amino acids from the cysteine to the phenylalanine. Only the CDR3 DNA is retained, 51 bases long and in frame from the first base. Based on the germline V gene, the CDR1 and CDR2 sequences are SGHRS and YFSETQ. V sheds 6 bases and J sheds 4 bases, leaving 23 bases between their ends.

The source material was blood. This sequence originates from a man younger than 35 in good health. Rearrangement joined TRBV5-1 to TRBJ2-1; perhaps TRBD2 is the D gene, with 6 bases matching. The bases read TGCGCCAGCATGTCCGGCGGGGCCATCTACCCGTACAATGAGCAGTTCTTC. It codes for CASMSGGAIYPYNEQFF.